Detailed here is one T cell receptor beta chain. The sample is drawn from a study of blood T cell repertoires in COVID-19. Study details: Some COVID-19 samples were acute and others convalescent; all came from the United States, Italy and Spain.

Assay used: immunoSEQ multiplex PCR; TCRdb lists only in-frame clones, some missing. The sample lists under 45,000 clones, about 81% occurring once. The CDR3 consists of 15 residues. Germline V gene data show CDR1 as SGHTA and CDR2 as FQGNSA. The ends were cut back, 1 base at V and 10 bases at J, with 14 bases in the middle. The chain carries TRBV7-2 and TRBJ1-6, with D perhaps matching TRBD1 (5 bases). The source is a human donor in a cohort sampled during active COVID-19. Material: peripheral blood. CDR3: CASSLEVGGISPLHF. In nucleotides, the CDR3 is TGTGCCAGCAGCTTAGAGGTGGGGGGGATATCACCCCTCCACTTT.